This T cell receptor beta chain comes out of a study of TIL therapy for anti-PD-1-resistant metastatic lung cancer. Study in general: Median tumor PD-L1 proportion score was approximately 6.3%. Notes on the study in general: Many TIL product clones were absent from baseline tumor, suggesting clonal contraction.

The immunoSEQ assay was v3. Generated by immunoSEQ multiplex PCR, the TCRdb table keeps only in-frame clones and is missing some. The sample holds about 2,400 clones; roughly 73% are singletons and the top ten take 15% to 20%. The CDR3 consists of 13 residues. Germline lookup yields CDR1 WSHSY and CDR2 SAAADI. Trimming took 9 bases from V and 10 from J, leaving 21 bases between them. Time point noted: pre-treatment sample, taken before nivolumab and TIL therapy. The tumor samples were excised metastases, mostly pleural nodules or supraclavicular lymph nodes. Notes on this clone: The target antigen is unknown.

The chain carries TRBV10-2 and TRBJ1-1; D possibly corresponds to TRBD1 (5 bases). This receptor was identified in a person aged 25 to 85 with non-small cell lung cancer. Some clones in this sample may be carry-over from other donors' samples. Sequencing used tumor tissue, obtained at baseline. CDR3 coding DNA: TGCGCCAGTTGGCGGATTGGGACCGAGGGAGCTTTCTTT. This gives the protein CASWRIGTEGAFF.